Sequencing of this TCR beta chain was carried out in a study of T cells in Graves' hyperthyroidism and ophthalmopathy. RNA transcripts provided the source from which TCR beta CDR3 regions were amplified. First-round RT-PCR of the TCR CDR3 relied on the HTBI primer set. TCRdb passed the multiplex PCR reads through MiXCR, listing each CDR3 protein once. Here the sample spans fewer than 400,000 distinct CDR3 sequences, approximately 25% being singletons. V lost 2 bases, J lost 5 bases, and 8 bases stayed unmatched. This CDR3 has 15 residues. Germline values: CDR1 KGHSH, CDR2 LQKENI. Lactation, pregnancy, other autoimmune disease or uncontrolled infection excluded patients. Findings and limits, study-wide: In validation, the model predicted ophthalmopathy. These predictions came a median roughly 7.1 months before onset. Appearing also in blood were most of the thyroid clonotypes expanded above 0.001.

Details on this clonotype: Its antigen remains unknown.

Sequencing was performed on blood. This receptor was identified in a man aged 50-60 years with Graves' hyperthyroidism. This chain connects TRBV18 to TRBJ2-5; the match to TRBD2 covers 7 bases. CDR3 loop: CASSPGGAGEETQYF. The CDR3, as DNA: TGTGCCAGCTCACCAGGAGGGGCGGGAGAGGAGACCCAGTACTTC.